This TCR beta chain was recovered during a study of blood T cell repertoires in COVID-19. Study information: Spain, Italy and the United States supplied samples that represented acute and convalescent COVID-19. Sources were T cells, B-cell-depleted T cells, or PBMCs; the material itself was cDNA or gDNA.

Many counts were recorded for this clone. In the source study's methods: Amplification with reference gene primers provided the estimates of nucleated cell counts. The table came from immunoSEQ multiplex PCR; TCRdb's copy has only in-frame clones and leaves some out. V and J calls and clone size are copied from that table; D and trimming were computed from the DNA. The sample holds about 70,000 clones, around 85% seen once. The CDR3 runs 20 residues. Germline trimming cut 2 bases from V and 4 bases from J; bases unmatched to any gene: 20. The germline gives CDR1 MDHEN, CDR2 SYDVKM. The chain couples TRBV28 to TRBJ1-2, with 9 nucleotides matching TRBD1. Sequencing was carried out using peripheral blood. This clonotype originated in a human donor in a cohort sampled during active COVID-19. The CDR3 nucleotides read TGTGCCAGCAGTTTAGACAGGGGGTTCCCCTCCCCATACAGTCTCTATGGCTACACCTTC. It yields the protein CASSLDRGFPSPYSLYGYTF.